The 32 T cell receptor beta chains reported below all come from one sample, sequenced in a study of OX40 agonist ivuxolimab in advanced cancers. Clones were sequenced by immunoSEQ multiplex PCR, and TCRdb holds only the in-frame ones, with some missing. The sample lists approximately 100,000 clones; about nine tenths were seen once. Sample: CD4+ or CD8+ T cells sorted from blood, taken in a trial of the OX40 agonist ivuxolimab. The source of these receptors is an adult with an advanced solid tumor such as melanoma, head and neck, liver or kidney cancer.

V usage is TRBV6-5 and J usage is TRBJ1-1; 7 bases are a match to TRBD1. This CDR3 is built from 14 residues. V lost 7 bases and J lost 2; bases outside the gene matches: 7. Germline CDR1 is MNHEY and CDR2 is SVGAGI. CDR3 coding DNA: TGTGCCAGCACCAAACGGACAGGCAACACTGAAGCTTTCTTT. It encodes CASTKRTGNTEAFF.

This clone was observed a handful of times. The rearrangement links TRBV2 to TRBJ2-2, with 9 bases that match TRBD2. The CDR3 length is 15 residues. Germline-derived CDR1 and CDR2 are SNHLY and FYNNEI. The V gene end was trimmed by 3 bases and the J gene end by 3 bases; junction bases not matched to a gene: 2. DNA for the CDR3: TGTGCCAGCAGTGATATAGCGGGGGACACCGGGGAGCTGTTTTTT. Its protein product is CASSDIAGDTGELFF.

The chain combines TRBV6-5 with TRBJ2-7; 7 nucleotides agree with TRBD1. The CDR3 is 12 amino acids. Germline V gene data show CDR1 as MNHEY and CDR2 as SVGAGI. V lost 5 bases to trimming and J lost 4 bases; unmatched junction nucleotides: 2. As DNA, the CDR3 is TGTGCCAGCAGTAAACAGGGGTACGAGCAGTACTTC. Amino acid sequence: CASSKQGYEQYF.

CDR3 protein: CASGEGRVNTEAFF. Written as DNA, the CDR3 is TGTGCCAGCGGGGAGGGCAGGGTGAACACTGAAGCTTTCTTT. The chain has TRBV28 and TRBJ1-1, with TRBD1 as a possible D gene (5 bases). Trimming pared 8 bases from V and 0 bases from J, leaving 13 bases between. Germline CDR1 is MDHEN and CDR2 is SYDVKM. This CDR3 contains 14 residues.

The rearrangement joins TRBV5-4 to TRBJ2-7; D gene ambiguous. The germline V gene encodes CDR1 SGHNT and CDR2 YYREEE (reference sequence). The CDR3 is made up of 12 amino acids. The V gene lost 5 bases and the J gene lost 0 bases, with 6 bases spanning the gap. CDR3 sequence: CASSRLSYEQYF. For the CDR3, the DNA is TGTGCCAGCAGTAGGCTCTCCTACGAGCAGTACTTC.

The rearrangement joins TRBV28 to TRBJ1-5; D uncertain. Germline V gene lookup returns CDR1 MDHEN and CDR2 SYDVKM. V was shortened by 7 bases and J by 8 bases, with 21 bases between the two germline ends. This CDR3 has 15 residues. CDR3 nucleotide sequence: TGTGCCAGCACTACTTATCCCGGTAGGCCGGAGCCCCAGCATTTT. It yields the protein CASTTYPGRPEPQHF.

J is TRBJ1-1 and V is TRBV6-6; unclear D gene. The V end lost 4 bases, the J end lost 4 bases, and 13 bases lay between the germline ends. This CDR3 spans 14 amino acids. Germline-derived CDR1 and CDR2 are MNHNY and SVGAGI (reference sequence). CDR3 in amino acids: CASSLSPSGTEAFF. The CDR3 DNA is TGTGCCAGCAGTTTGAGTCCAAGCGGCACTGAAGCTTTCTTT.

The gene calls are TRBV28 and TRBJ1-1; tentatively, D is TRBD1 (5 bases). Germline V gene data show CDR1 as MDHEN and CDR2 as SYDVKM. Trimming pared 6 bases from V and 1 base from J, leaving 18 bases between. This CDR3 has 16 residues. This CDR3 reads CASSPGSKVPNTEAFF. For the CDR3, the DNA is TGTGCCAGCAGCCCAGGGTCGAAGGTTCCGAACACTGAAGCTTTCTTT.

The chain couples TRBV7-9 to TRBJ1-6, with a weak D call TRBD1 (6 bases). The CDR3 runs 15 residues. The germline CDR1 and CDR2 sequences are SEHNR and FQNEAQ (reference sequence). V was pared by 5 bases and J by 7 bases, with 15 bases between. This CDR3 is CASSPPQGTNSPLHF. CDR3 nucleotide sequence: TGTGCCAGCAGCCCACCCCAGGGGACGAATTCACCCCTCCACTTT.

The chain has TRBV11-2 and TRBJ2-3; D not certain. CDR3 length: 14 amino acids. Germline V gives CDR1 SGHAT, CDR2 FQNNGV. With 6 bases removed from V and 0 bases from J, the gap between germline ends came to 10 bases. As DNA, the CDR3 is TGTGCCAGCAGTGTTGGTAGGAGCACAGATACGCAGTATTTT. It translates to CASSVGRSTDTQYF.

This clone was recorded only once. The CDR3 region is CASSPTSAGGGTDTQYF. The CDR3 DNA reads as TGCGCCAGCAGCCCGACCTCAGCGGGGGGAGGGACAGATACGCAGTATTTT. The chain uses TRBV4-1 and TRBJ2-3; 9 bases map to TRBD2. CDR3 size: 17 residues. The germline CDR1 and CDR2 sequences are MGHRA and YSYEKL. V gave up 4 bases and J gave up 3 bases; unmatched junction bases: 11.

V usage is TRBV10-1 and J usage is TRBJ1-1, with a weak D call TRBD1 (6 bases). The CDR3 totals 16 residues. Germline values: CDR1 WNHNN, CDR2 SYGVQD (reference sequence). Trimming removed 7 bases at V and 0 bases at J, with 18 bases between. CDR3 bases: TGCGCCAGCACGTTAAACAGGGAATTGCTGAACACTGAAGCTTTCTTT. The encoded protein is CASTLNRELLNTEAFF.

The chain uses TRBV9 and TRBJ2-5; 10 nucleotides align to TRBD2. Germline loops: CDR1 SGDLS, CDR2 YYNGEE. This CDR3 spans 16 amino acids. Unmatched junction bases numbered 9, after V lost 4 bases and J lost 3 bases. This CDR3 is CASSTFSGGPEETQYF. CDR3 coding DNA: TGTGCCAGCAGCACTTTTAGCGGGGGGCCAGAAGAGACCCAGTACTTC.

CDR3 nucleotides: TGTGCCAGCAGGCTGGGGGATACGCAGTATTTT. It translates to CASRLGDTQYF. V and J are TRBV2 and TRBJ2-3, with no clear D. Deletions cut 6 bases from V and 6 bases from J, with 7 bases between. Germline V CDR1 and CDR2: SNHLY, FYNNEI. CDR3 length equals 11 residues.

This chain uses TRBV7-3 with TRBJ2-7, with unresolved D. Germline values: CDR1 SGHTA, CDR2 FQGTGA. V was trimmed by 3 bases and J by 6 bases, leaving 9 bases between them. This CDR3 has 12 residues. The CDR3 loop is CASSFGAGEQYF. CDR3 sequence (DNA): TGTGCCAGCAGCTTCGGAGCTGGCGAGCAGTACTTC.

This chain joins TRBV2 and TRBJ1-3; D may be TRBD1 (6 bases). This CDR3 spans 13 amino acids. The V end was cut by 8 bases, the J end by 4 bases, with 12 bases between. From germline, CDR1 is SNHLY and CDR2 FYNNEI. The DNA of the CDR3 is TGTGCCAGCTCGGGGGCGCAAGGAAACACCATATATTTT. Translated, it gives CASSGAQGNTIYF.

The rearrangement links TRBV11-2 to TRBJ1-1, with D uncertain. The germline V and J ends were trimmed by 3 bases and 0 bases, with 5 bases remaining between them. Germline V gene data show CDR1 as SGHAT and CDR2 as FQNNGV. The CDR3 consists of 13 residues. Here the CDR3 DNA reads TGTGCCAGCAGCTTTACGGTGAACACTGAAGCTTTCTTT. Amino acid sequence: CASSFTVNTEAFF.

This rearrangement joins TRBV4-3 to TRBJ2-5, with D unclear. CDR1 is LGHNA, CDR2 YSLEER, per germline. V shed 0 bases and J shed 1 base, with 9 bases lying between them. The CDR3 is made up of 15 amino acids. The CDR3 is CASSQEARTQETQYF. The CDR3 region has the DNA TGCGCCAGCAGCCAAGAGGCTAGGACCCAAGAGACCCAGTACTTC.

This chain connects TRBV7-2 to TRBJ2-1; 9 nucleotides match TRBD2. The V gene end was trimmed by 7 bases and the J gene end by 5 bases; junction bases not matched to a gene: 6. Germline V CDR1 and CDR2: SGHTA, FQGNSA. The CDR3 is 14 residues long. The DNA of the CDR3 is TGTGCCAGCACCCGCGGGGGGGCCCACAATGAGCAGTTCTTC. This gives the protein CASTRGGAHNEQFF.

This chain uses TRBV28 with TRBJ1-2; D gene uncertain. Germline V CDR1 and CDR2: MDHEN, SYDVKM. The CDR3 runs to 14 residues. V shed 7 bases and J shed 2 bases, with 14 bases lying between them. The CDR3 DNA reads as TGTGCCAGCACTCGAATCGGCAGGAACTATGGCTACACCTTC. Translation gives CASTRIGRNYGYTF.

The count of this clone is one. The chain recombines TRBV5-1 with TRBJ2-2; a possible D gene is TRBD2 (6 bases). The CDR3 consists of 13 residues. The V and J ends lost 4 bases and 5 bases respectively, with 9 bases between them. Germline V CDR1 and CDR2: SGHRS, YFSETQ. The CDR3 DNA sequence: TGCGCCAGCAGCCCGGGGGAGACCGGGGAGCTGTTTTTT. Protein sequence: CASSPGETGELFF.

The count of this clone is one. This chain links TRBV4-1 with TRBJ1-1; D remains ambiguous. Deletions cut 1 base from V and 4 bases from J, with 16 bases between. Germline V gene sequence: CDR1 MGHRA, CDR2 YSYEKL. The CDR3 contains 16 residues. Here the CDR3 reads CASSQGRGPRSTEAFF. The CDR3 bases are TGCGCCAGCAGCCAAGGAAGAGGGCCCAGGAGCACTGAAGCTTTCTTT.

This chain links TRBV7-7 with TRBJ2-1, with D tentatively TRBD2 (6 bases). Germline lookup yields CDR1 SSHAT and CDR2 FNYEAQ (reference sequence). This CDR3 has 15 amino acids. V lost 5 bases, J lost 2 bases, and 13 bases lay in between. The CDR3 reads CASSRGTDTYNEQFF. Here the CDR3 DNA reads TGTGCCAGCAGCCGGGGGACGGATACCTACAATGAGCAGTTCTTC.

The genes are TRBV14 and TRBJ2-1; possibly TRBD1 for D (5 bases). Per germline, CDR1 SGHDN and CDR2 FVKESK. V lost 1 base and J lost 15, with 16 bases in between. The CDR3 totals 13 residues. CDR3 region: CASSQGLRDRGFF. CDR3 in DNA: TGTGCCAGCAGCCAAGGATTGCGAGACAGAGGGTTCTTC.

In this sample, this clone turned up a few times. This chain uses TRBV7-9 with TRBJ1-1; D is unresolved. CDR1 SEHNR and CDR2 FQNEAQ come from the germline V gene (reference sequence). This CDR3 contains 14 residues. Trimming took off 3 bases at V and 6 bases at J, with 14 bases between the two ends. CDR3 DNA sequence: TGTGCCAGCAGCTTTTCTATCGAGAAGGCTGAAGCTTTCTTT. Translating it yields CASSFSIEKAEAFF.

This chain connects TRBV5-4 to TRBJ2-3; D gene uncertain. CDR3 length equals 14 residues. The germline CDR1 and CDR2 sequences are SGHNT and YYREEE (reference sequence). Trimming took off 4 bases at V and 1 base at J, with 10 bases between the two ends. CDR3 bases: TGTGCCAGCAGCCTAGGGTCGGGCACAGATACGCAGTATTTT. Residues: CASSLGSGTDTQYF.

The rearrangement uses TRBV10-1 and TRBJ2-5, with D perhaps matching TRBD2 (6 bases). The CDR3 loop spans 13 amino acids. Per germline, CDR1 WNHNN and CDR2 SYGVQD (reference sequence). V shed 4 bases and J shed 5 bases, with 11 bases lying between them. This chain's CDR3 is CASSVKGGETQYF. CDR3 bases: TGCGCCAGCAGTGTGAAAGGAGGGGAGACCCAGTACTTC.

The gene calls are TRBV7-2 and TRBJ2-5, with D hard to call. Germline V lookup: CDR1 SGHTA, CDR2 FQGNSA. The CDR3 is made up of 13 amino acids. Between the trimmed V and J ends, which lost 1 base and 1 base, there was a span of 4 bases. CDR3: CASSLGPQETQYF. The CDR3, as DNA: TGTGCCAGCAGCTTAGGCCCCCAAGAGACCCAGTACTTC.

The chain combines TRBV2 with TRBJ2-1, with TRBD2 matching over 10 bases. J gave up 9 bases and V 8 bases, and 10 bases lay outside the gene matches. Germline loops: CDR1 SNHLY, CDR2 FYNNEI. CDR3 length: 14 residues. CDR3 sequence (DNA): TGTGCCAGCTCCCGGCTAGCGGGGGTGTTTGAGCAGTTCTTC. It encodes CASSRLAGVFEQFF.

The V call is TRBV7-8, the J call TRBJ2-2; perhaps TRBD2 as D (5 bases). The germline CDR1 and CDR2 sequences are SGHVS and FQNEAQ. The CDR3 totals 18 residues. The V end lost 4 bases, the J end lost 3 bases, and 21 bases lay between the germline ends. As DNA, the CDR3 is TGTGCCAGCAGCTACCCGTTTGCGGTCGGGAAAGACACCGGGGAGCTGTTTTTT. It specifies CASSYPFAVGKDTGELFF.

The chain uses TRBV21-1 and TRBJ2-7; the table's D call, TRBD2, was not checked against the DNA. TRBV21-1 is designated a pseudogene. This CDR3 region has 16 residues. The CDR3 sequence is CASSKGRGIRIYEQYF. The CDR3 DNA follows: TGTGCCAGCAGCAAAGGGCGGGGGATCCGGATATACGAGCAGTACTTC.

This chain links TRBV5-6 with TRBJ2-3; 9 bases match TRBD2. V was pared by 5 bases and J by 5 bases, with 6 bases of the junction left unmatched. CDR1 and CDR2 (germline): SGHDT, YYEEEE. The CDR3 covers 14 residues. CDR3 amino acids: CASRSRGGLDTQYF. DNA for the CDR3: TGTGCCAGCAGATCGCGGGGGGGCCTAGATACGCAGTATTTT.